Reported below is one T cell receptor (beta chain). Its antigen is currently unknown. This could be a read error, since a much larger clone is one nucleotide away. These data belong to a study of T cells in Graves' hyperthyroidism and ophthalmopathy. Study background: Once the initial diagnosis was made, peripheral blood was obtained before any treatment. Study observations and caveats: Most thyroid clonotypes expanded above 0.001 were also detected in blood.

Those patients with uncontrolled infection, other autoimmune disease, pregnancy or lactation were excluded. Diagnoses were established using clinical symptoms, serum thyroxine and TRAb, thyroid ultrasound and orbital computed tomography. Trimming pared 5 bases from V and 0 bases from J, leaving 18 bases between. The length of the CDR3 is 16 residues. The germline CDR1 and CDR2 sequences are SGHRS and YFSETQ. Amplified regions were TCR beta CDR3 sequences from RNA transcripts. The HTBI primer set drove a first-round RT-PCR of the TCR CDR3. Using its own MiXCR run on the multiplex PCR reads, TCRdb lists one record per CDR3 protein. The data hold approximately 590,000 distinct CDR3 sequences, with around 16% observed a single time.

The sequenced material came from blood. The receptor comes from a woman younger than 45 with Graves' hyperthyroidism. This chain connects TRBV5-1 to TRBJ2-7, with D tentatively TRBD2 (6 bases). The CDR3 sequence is CASRNPSNGSSYEQYF. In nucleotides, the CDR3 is TGCGCCAGCAGGAACCCATCTAACGGGAGCTCCTACGAGCAGTACTTC.